The T cell receptor (beta chain) under discussion was sequenced for a study of blood T cell repertoires in COVID-19. Study background: PBMCs, B-cell-depleted T cells, or T cells were the source of the cDNA or gDNA that made up the material.

Sequencing was performed with immunoSEQ multiplex PCR; in TCRdb, only in-frame clones are kept and a portion is missing. The sample consists of around 200,000 clones, 85% to 90% of them appearing once. The CDR3 contains 15 residues. Trimming took off 4 bases at V and 6 bases at J, with 16 bases between the two ends. The germline V gene encodes CDR1 LGHNA and CDR2 YNFKEQ. The receptor's source is a man aged 18 to 29 with active or convalescent COVID-19. The sample taken for sequencing was peripheral blood. The chain is built from TRBV4-2 and TRBJ2-1, with D perhaps matching TRBD2 (6 bases). CDR3 DNA sequence: TGTGCCAGCAGCCGGTCGGGGGATGGGGGCAATGAGCAGTTCTTC. Translated: CASSRSGDGGNEQFF.